The 15 T cell receptor beta chains given below trace back to one sample, sequenced in a study of neoadjuvant nivolumab and ipilimumab in lung cancer. Libraries were prepared by immunoSEQ multiplex PCR; TCRdb keeps only in-frame clonotypes and omits some of them. This table holds 20,000 or so clones, 65% to 80% found once. The sample consisted of tumor tissue, taken after neoadjuvant nivolumab, alone or with ipilimumab, at or shortly before surgery. Receptors originate from an adult with non-small cell lung cancer.

About this clone: Other DNA sequences in the sample encode the same CDR3. J is TRBJ2-1 and V is TRBV18; D is uncertain. The CDR3 length is 14 residues. V dropped 3 bases and J dropped 1 base, with 7 bases sitting between them. CDR1 is KGHSH and CDR2 is LQKENI in the germline V gene. For the CDR3, the DNA is TGTGCCAGCTCACCGTCTAGGTCCTACAATGAGCAGTTCTTC. Protein product: CASSPSRSYNEQFF.

The rearrangement links TRBV11-1 to TRBJ2-3; 8 positions match TRBD2. Germline CDR1 SGHAT, CDR2 FQDESV (reference sequence). With 0 bases clipped from V and 4 bases from J, the junction kept 3 bases outside the gene matches. This CDR3 spans 15 amino acids. The CDR3 is CASSLAAGGADTQYF. The CDR3 coding sequence is TGTGCCAGCAGCTTAGCGGCGGGAGGTGCAGATACGCAGTATTTT.

The chain carries TRBV7-2 and TRBJ1-3; TRBD1 matches 8 bases. The V segment lost 5 bases and the J segment 4 bases; nucleotides outside the gene matches: 10. Germline CDR1 and CDR2: SGHTA and FQGNSA. This CDR3 region has 16 residues. In DNA form, the CDR3 reads TGTGCCAGCAGCCCACACGGACAGGGAGAGGGAAACACCATATATTTT. This sequence encodes CASSPHGQGEGNTIYF.

This chain connects TRBV11-2 to TRBJ2-3; D gene ambiguous. The V and J ends lost 4 bases and 4 bases respectively, with 3 bases between them. CDR3 size: 11 residues. Germline CDR1 and CDR2: SGHAT and FQNNGV. The CDR3 nucleotides are TGTGCCAGCAGCTCACCAGATACGCAGTATTTT. It is translated as CASSSPDTQYF.

The chain couples TRBV27 to TRBJ1-5, with 7 bases that match TRBD1. Germline V lookup: CDR1 MNHEY, CDR2 SMNVEV (reference sequence). V dropped 3 bases and J dropped 6; count of bases not matched to a gene: 5. CDR3 size: 14 residues. The CDR3 region is CASSFQGGGQPQHF. Written as DNA, the CDR3 is TGTGCCAGCAGTTTCCAGGGGGGAGGTCAGCCCCAGCATTTT.

V usage is TRBV5-6 and J usage is TRBJ1-2; TRBD1 matches 7 bases. The CDR3 length is 16 residues. Germline V gene lookup returns CDR1 SGHDT and CDR2 YYEEEE. V was pared by 4 bases and J by 7 bases, with 16 bases of the junction left unmatched. In nucleotides, the CDR3 is TGTGCCAGCAGCCCGCTGCCGACAGGGCCCTGGGTTGGCTACACCTTC. This translates into CASSPLPTGPWVGYTF. Based on the CDR3 plus reference TRBV5-6 and TRBJ1-2, the full variable domain is DAGVTQSPTHLIKTRGQQVTLRCSPKSGHDTVSWYQQALGQGPQFIFQYYEEEERQRGNFPDRFSGHQFPNYSSELNVNALLLGDSALYLCASSPLPTGPWVGYTFGSGTRLTVV.

The chain employs TRBV14 and TRBJ1-2, with a possible D match to TRBD1 (6 bases). Germline loops: CDR1 SGHDN, CDR2 FVKESK. CDR3 size: 13 residues. V lost 1 base and J lost 8, with 11 bases in between. DNA of the CDR3: TGTGCCAGCAGCCAAGTGGGGGCGCGAGGCTACACCTTC. This sequence encodes CASSQVGARGYTF.

This chain links TRBV6-1 with TRBJ2-1; 7 bases agree with TRBD1. Germline CDR1 reads MNHNS; CDR2 reads SASEGT. CDR3 length equals 13 residues. Trimming at V came to 4 bases and at J to 6 bases, leaving 3 bases not matched to a gene. The CDR3: CASSVGTVNEQFF. The CDR3 DNA is TGTGCCAGCAGTGTAGGGACAGTCAATGAGCAGTTCTTC.

The rearrangement joins TRBV11-2 to TRBJ2-5; 7 nucleotides line up with TRBD2. Per germline, CDR1 SGHAT and CDR2 FQNNGV. CDR3 size: 15 residues. Trimming took 1 base from V and 4 from J; bases not matched to a gene: 6. CDR3 sequence reads: CASSLAGLAGETQYF. In DNA, the CDR3 is TGTGCCAGCAGCTTAGCGGGGTTAGCGGGAGAGACCCAGTACTTC.

The V gene is TRBV5-1, the J gene TRBJ2-2, with unresolved D. V dropped 2 bases and J dropped 6 bases, with 14 bases sitting between them. CDR3 length equals 15 residues. Germline CDR1 SGHRS, CDR2 YFSETQ. CDR3 residues: CASSLTLGRAGELFF. The CDR3, as DNA: TGCGCCAGCAGCTTAACCTTAGGACGAGCCGGGGAGCTGTTTTTT.

V gene TRBV18 combines with J gene TRBJ1-1, with 8 positions matching TRBD1. CDR3 size: 14 residues. The ends lost 6 bases at V and 5 bases at J; junction bases unmatched: 8. Germline V gene sequence: CDR1 KGHSH, CDR2 LQKENI. The CDR3 DNA reads as TGTGCCAGCTCGGCGGACAGGGTTTTTACTGAAGCTTTCTTT. Translating it yields CASSADRVFTEAFF.

This clone appeared a few times. The chain joins TRBV28 to TRBJ1-5; TRBD1 aligns across 12 bases. Per the germline V gene, CDR1 is MDHEN and CDR2 is SYDVKM. With 3 bases clipped from V and 2 bases from J, the junction kept 14 bases outside the gene matches. This CDR3 region has 20 residues. Here the CDR3 DNA reads TGTGCCAGCAGTTTTCAGATAGGGACAGGGGGCGCGATCGGCAATCAGCCCCAGCATTTT. This encodes CASSFQIGTGGAIGNQPQHF.

The V call is TRBV9, the J call TRBJ1-2, with no clear D. CDR1 and CDR2 from the germline V gene are SGDLS and YYNGEE. Trimming shortened V by 0 bases and J by 7 bases, and 16 bases separated the two germline ends. The CDR3 runs 15 residues. This CDR3 reads CASSVGQRVDGGYTF. The CDR3 nucleotides read TGTGCCAGCAGCGTAGGACAACGGGTTGACGGTGGCTACACCTTC.

The rearrangement links TRBV30 to TRBJ2-1; D remains unclear. V lost 2 bases to trimming and J lost 3 bases, with 5 bases between them. This CDR3 has 12 amino acids. The germline V gene encodes CDR1 GTSNPN and CDR2 SVGIG (reference sequence). CDR3 region: CAWSPGYNEQFF. The CDR3 region has the DNA TGTGCCTGGAGTCCGGGCTACAATGAGCAGTTCTTC.

This clone showed up just a few times. The rearrangement uses TRBV28 and TRBJ1-1, with D hard to call. V was trimmed by 3 bases and J by 9 bases, leaving 14 bases between them. CDR1 MDHEN and CDR2 SYDVKM come from the germline V gene. This CDR3 has 13 residues. Here the CDR3 DNA reads TGTGCCAGCAGTTTTACCCGGGGTCGTAAAGCTTTCTTT. It encodes CASSFTRGRKAFF.